Detailed here is one TCR beta chain. Its target is unknown. The data were produced by immunoSEQ multiplex PCR, yet TCRdb's version contains in-frame clones alone and is incomplete. The data show nearly 110,000 clones, 90% seen once. The data were taken from a study of T cell responses to AZD1222 COVID-19 vaccine. Whole-study results and caveats: None of the repertoires were sampled until the peak T cell response had passed. Spike-specific TCR breadth and depth went up after people got two AZD1222 doses.

V was shortened by 5 bases and J by 6 bases, with 17 bases between the two germline ends. The CDR3 length is 16 residues. Germline CDR1 LGHNA, CDR2 YSLEER. This receptor was taken from an adult who received the AZD1222 COVID-19 vaccine. This specimen consisted of peripheral blood, obtained 28 days after the second AZD1222 dose. J is TRBJ1-6 and V is TRBV4-3; D remains unclear. CDR3 coding DNA: TGCGCCAGCAGCACTTCCCGGGGTATCGGTAATTCACCCCTCCACTTT. Translation gives CASSTSRGIGNSPLHF.